Listed below are T cell receptor beta chains from one sample, sequenced in a study of T cells in Graves' hyperthyroidism and ophthalmopathy. A single record per CDR3 protein comes from TCRdb applying MiXCR to the multiplex PCR reads. Counted here are about 300,000 distinct CDR3 sequences, around a fifth occurring once; the ten biggest clones make up under 45%. Input material: blood. Every receptor here comes from a man aged 50 to 60 with Graves' ophthalmopathy. The CDR3 runs from the conserved cysteine through the conserved F or W. The order of the fields is clone size, D gene, CDR3 length, J gene, V gene, CDR3 DNA, CDR3 protein. The D gene is left open where the match is weak. Not every row has a clone size; where given, it reads once, few, many or a size class.

NA	TRBD2	19	TRBJ2-2	TRBV5-1	TGCGCCAGCAGCTCTCGGACAGCTTCTTCAGCGGGAGGCACCGGGGAGCTGTTTTTT	CASSSRTASSAGGTGELFF
many	NA	14	TRBJ2-5	TRBV6-1	TGTGCCAGCAGTGACAGTTACTCACAAGAGACCCAGTACTTC	CASSDSYSQETQYF
many	NA	13	TRBJ2-1	TRBV5-1	TGCGCCAGCAGCTTGGCGGTTAGGAATGAGCAGTTCTTC	CASSLAVRNEQFF
few	NA	17	TRBJ2-1	TRBV3-1	TGTGCCAGCAGCCAAGCGCGGGCTAGCAGGACCTACAATGAGCAGTTCTTC	CASSQARASRTYNEQFF
many	NA	13	TRBJ2-1	TRBV7-3	TGTGCCAGCAGCTTTCGGGGGAAGGATGAGCAGTTCTTC	CASSFRGKDEQFF
few	TRBD1	12	TRBJ1-2	TRBV20-1	TGCAGTGCTCCGGACAGGGGTAATGGCTACACCTTC	CSAPDRGNGYTF
NA	NA	13	TRBJ1-2	TRBV12-3/TRBV12-4	TGTGCCAGCAACCCCTCGGCAAACTATGGCTACACCTTC	CASNPSANYGYTF
few	NA	13	TRBJ2-2	TRBV10-1	TGCGCCAGCAGTGAGTCGCAGGGTCGGGAGCTGTTTTTT	CASSESQGRELFF
NA	NA	14	TRBJ2-2	TRBV14	TGTGCCAGCAGCCAAGTTATGAACACCGGGGAGCTGTTTTTT	CASSQVMNTGELFF
NA	NA	13	TRBJ2-5	TRBV7-9	TGTGCCAGCAGCTTAGGGACGGGGGAGACCCAGTACTTC	CASSLGTGETQYF
NA	TRBD2	16	TRBJ2-1	TRBV6-1	TGTGCCAGCAGTTACGTAGGGACTAGCGGGAGGGATGAGCAGTTCTTC	CASSYVGTSGRDEQFF
many	NA	14	TRBJ2-2	TRBV2	TGTGCCAGCCGGCCAGGATTAAACACCGGGGAGCTGTTTTTT	CASRPGLNTGELFF
few	TRBD2	16	TRBJ2-3	TRBV20-1	TGCAGTGCTAGATATTGGACTAGCGGGAACACAGATACGCAGTATTTT	CSARYWTSGNTDTQYF
NA	TRBD1	12	TRBJ1-1	TRBV20-1	TGCAATGCTTACAGGGGTCCCACTGAAGCTTTCTTT	CNAYRGPTEAFF
many	TRBD2	14	TRBJ2-7	TRBV30	TGTGCCTGGCGAAGGGGAGGGCTGGGGTACGAGCAGTACTTC	CAWRRGGLGYEQYF
NA	NA	15	TRBJ2-5	TRBV6-1	TGTGCCAGCAGTGAAGGAGGAGGGACGCTAGAGACCCAGTACTTC	CASSEGGGTLETQYF
NA	NA	16	TRBJ2-5	TRBV3-1	TGTGCCAGCAGCCCTGCGGAGGTTCTGGTTCAAGAGACCCAGTACTTC	CASSPAEVLVQETQYF